This T cell receptor beta chain was retrieved from a study of Graves' ophthalmopathy and Graves' hyperthyroidism. About the research overall: The blood sample was drawn at first diagnosis and before any treatment.

The CDR3 contains 17 residues. Germline values: CDR1 MDHEN, CDR2 SYDVKM. V dropped 4 bases and J dropped 0 bases, with 19 bases sitting between them. Findings of the study overall: A model built from 13 signatures distinguished ophthalmopathy from stable hyperthyroidism with 87.88% sensitivity and approximately 82% specificity.

TCR beta CDR3 amplification used RNA transcripts. RT-PCR was first run with HTBI primers, then multiplex PCR in a second round. MiXCR, applied by TCRdb to the multiplex PCR reads, yields one record per CDR3 protein. The sample lists a few hundred thousand distinct CDR3 sequences, 15% to 20% occurring once. Clinical symptoms, serum thyroxine, TRAb, thyroid ultrasound and orbital computed tomography formed the basis of diagnosis. This clonotype occurred many times. Its antigen is still unknown. The sequence was collected from an adult woman with stable Graves' hyperthyroidism. Sequences were obtained from peripheral blood. V and J are TRBV28 and TRBJ2-7; no reliable D call. The CDR3 DNA is TGTGCCAGCAGTTCCCCGGCCACCTCGTACAGCTCCTACGAGCAGTACTTC. Its translation: CASSSPATSYSSYEQYF.